This note documents a single T cell receptor beta chain sequence. No antigen is known for it. Reverse transcription of blood and skin TCR RNA was primed at alpha and beta constant regions. TCRdb passed the 5' RACE reads through MiXCR, listing each CDR3 protein once. The table shows about 22,000 distinct CDR3 sequences, with 4% to 4.5% occurring only once. Germline V gene lookup returns CDR1 DFQATT and CDR2 SNEGSKA (reference sequence). Trimming removed 3 bases from V and 2 bases from J, with 12 bases in between. The CDR3 is made up of 14 amino acids. Whole-blood samples were 2 to 2.5 ml of peripheral blood from healthy adult volunteers. The library had UMIs added by 3' ligation of an oligonucleotide to TCR cDNA. The record originates from a study of naive and memory T cell subsets. The study, taken as a whole, reports: TCR transcript changes with activation or differentiation may affect this RNA method.

The TCR sequence derives from a male donor in good health. The chain links TRBV20-1 to TRBJ2-3; no firm D call. The CDR3: CSARRQLNTDTQYF. CDR3 coding DNA: TGCAGTGCTAGGCGTCAACTGAACACAGATACGCAGTATTTT.